These 27 T cell receptor beta chains came from one sample sequenced in a study of T cells in Graves' hyperthyroidism and ophthalmopathy. Authors of the study amplified TCR beta CDR3 regions from RNA transcripts. A first-round RT-PCR of the TCR CDR3 used the HTBI primer set. TCRdb processed the multiplex PCR reads anew with MiXCR; each CDR3 protein has one entry. Counted here are 530,000 or so distinct CDR3 sequences, over 15% occurring once; the ten biggest clones make up 17%. Sequencing was carried out using blood. All receptors come from a woman aged 18-29 years with Graves' ophthalmopathy.

This clonotype was recorded at least ten times. The gene calls are TRBV28 and TRBJ2-3; D possibly matches TRBD1 or TRBD2 (7 bases each). Germline CDR1 MDHEN, CDR2 SYDVKM. The CDR3 runs to 16 residues. Trimming removed 4 bases at V and 3 bases at J, with 17 bases between. CDR3 loop: CASSWERQGGTDTQYF. The CDR3 DNA reads as TGTGCCAGCAGTTGGGAACGGCAGGGGGGGACAGATACGCAGTATTTT. Variable domain in full (rest from reference TRBV28 and TRBJ2-3): DVKVTQSSRYLVKRTGEKVFLECVQDMDHENMFWYRQDPGLGLRLIYFSYDVKMKEKGDIPEGYSVSREKKERFSLILESASTNQTSMYLCASSWERQGGTDTQYFGPGTRLTVL.

In its sample, this clonotype was seen a few times. The rearrangement uses TRBV6-4 and TRBJ1-2, with D possibly matching TRBD1 (5 bases). Germline V gene lookup returns CDR1 MRHNA and CDR2 SNTAGT. V was cut by 2 bases and J by 6 bases, with 13 bases left in between. The CDR3 length is 14 residues. CDR3: CASSDLGTSDGYTF. In nucleotides, the CDR3 is TGTGCCAGCAGTGACCTGGGGACTTCCGATGGCTACACCTTC.

The chain is built from TRBV6-1 and TRBJ1-2, with 8 bases identical to TRBD1. Germline CDR1 MNHNS, CDR2 SASEGT. The CDR3 length is 17 residues. With 0 bases clipped from V and 2 bases from J, the junction kept 8 bases outside the gene matches. CDR3 DNA: TGTGCCAGCAGTGAAGCGTCGGGACAGGCTTCAAACTATGGCTACACCTTC. Translated: CASSEASGQASNYGYTF.

This clonotype occurred a few times. The gene calls are TRBV5-6 and TRBJ1-1, with D maybe TRBD1 (6 bases). Trimming cost V 4 bases and J 1 base, with 14 bases left between them. The germline gives CDR1 SGHDT, CDR2 YYEEEE. The CDR3 consists of 15 residues. The chain's CDR3 is CASSRTGGWNTEAFF. Written as DNA, the CDR3 is TGTGCCAGCAGCCGTACCGGGGGCTGGAACACTGAAGCTTTCTTT. The full variable domain, with the rest looked up from reference TRBV5-6 and TRBJ1-1, is DAGVTQSPTHLIKTRGQQVTLRCSPKSGHDTVSWYQQALGQGPQFIFQYYEEEERQRGNFPDRFSGHQFPNYSSELNVNALLLGDSALYLCASSRTGGWNTEAFFGQGTRLTVV.

This clonotype was detected ten times or more. The V and J genes are TRBV2 and TRBJ2-2, with D maybe TRBD2 (5 bases). The V gene lost 8 bases and the J gene lost 0 bases, with 10 bases spanning the gap. This CDR3 contains 14 residues. CDR1 and CDR2 (germline): SNHLY, FYNNEI. The CDR3 region has the DNA TGTGCCAGCTCGCTAGCCCCGAACACCGGGGAGCTGTTTTTT. Amino acids: CASSLAPNTGELFF.

The table lists this clonotype with many counts. The rearrangement links TRBV27 to TRBJ2-4; the D is unclear. From germline, CDR1 is MNHEY and CDR2 SMNVEV (reference sequence). The CDR3 covers 15 residues. V was shortened by 2 bases and J by 0 bases, with 8 bases between the two germline ends. The CDR3 nucleotides are TGTGCCAGCAGTTTAACGGAAGTAGCCAAAAACATTCAGTACTTC. It codes for CASSLTEVAKNIQYF.

V is TRBV15 and J is TRBJ2-5, with TRBD2 matching 8 bases. The V segment lost 0 bases and the J segment 5 bases; nucleotides outside the gene matches: 5. The CDR3 runs to 15 residues. Germline CDR1 LNHNV, CDR2 YYDKDF (reference sequence). The chain's CDR3 is CATSRETGGPETQYF. The CDR3 bases are TGTGCCACCAGCAGAGAAACGGGAGGGCCGGAGACCCAGTACTTC.

This clonotype showed up many times. The genes are TRBV7-3 and TRBJ2-5; D call uncertain. This CDR3 has 13 amino acids. Germline lookup yields CDR1 SGHTA and CDR2 FQGTGA. V was shortened by 8 bases and J by 5 bases, with 15 bases between the two germline ends. CDR3 sequence: CASSKGATETQYF. The CDR3 DNA is TGTGCCAGCTCGAAGGGTGCGACGGAGACCCAGTACTTC.

CDR3 coding DNA: TGTGCCAGCAGTTTGGGGGACAGGGGACTACAGGTCTACAATGAGCAGTTCTTC. Protein sequence: CASSLGDRGLQVYNEQFF. V is TRBV28 and J is TRBJ2-1, with TRBD1 matching over 10 bases. The length of the CDR3 is 18 residues. With V trimmed by 3 bases and J by 3 bases, 11 bases remained unmatched. Germline V gene sequence: CDR1 MDHEN, CDR2 SYDVKM. Using reference TRBV28 and TRBJ2-1 for the parts outside the CDR3, the full variable domain is DVKVTQSSRYLVKRTGEKVFLECVQDMDHENMFWYRQDPGLGLRLIYFSYDVKMKEKGDIPEGYSVSREKKERFSLILESASTNQTSMYLCASSLGDRGLQVYNEQFFGPGTRLTVL.

This clonotype has only a few counts. This chain uses TRBV28 with TRBJ1-2; D remains ambiguous. The CDR3 is made up of 13 amino acids. Germline CDR1 and CDR2: MDHEN and SYDVKM. Trimming stripped 5 bases from V and 3 bases from J, with 10 bases between. The CDR3 bases are TGTGCCAGCAGTCTGGACTTTGACTATGGCTACACCTTC. Its protein product is CASSLDFDYGYTF.

V and J are TRBV28 and TRBJ1-2; D not resolved. CDR1 is MDHEN, CDR2 SYDVKM, per germline. This CDR3 is built from 12 residues. Trimming stripped 6 bases from V and 4 bases from J, with 9 bases between. This chain's CDR3 is CASRHSSYGYTF. The CDR3 DNA follows: TGTGCCAGCAGACACTCCTCCTATGGCTACACCTTC.

This clonotype has ten or more counts. The V and J genes are TRBV28 and TRBJ1-2; a weak D match, TRBD1 (5 bases). V was trimmed by 6 bases and J by 7 bases, leaving 15 bases between them. This CDR3 comprises 13 residues. Germline values: CDR1 MDHEN, CDR2 SYDVKM. CDR3 loop: CASRPGPGSGYTF. CDR3 nucleotides: TGTGCCAGCAGGCCGGGACCGGGAAGTGGCTACACCTTC.

The genes are TRBV14 and TRBJ2-2; perhaps TRBD2 as D (5 bases). The ends were cut back, 2 bases at V and 3 bases at J, with 7 bases in the middle. CDR1 and CDR2 from the germline V gene are SGHDN and FVKESK. This CDR3 contains 14 residues. The CDR3 here is CASSQSGYTGELFF. Written as DNA, the CDR3 is TGTGCCAGCAGCCAATCGGGATACACCGGGGAGCTGTTTTTT.

This sequence joins TRBV10-3 and TRBJ2-2, with D maybe TRBD2 (6 bases). There are 18 residues in the CDR3. Germline assignment: CDR1 ENHRY and CDR2 SYGVKD. V lost 3 bases and J lost 1, with 18 bases in between. This chain's CDR3 is CAISDLLAGSENTGELFF. DNA for the CDR3: TGTGCCATCAGTGATCTTCTGGCGGGATCTGAGAACACCGGGGAGCTGTTTTTT.

This clonotype appeared a few times. This chain links TRBV2 with TRBJ2-1; 9 nucleotides align to TRBD1. This CDR3 is 13 amino acids long. CDR1 is SNHLY, CDR2 FYNNEI, per germline. V gave up 1 base and J gave up 8 bases; unmatched junction bases: 0. CDR3 sequence: CASSEGTGDEQFF. The DNA of the CDR3 is TGTGCCAGCAGTGAAGGGACAGGGGATGAGCAGTTCTTC. The complete variable domain, with remaining parts taken from reference TRBV2 and TRBJ2-1, reads EPEVTQTPSHQVTQMGQEVILRCVPISNHLYFYWYRQILGQKVEFLVSFYNNEISEKSEIFDDQFSVERPDGSNFTLKIRSTKLEDSAMYFCASSEGTGDEQFFGPGTRLTVL.

This clonotype was found a few times. Here the CDR3 reads CASSPGTSGSQQETQYF. The CDR3, as DNA: TGCGCCAGCAGCCCCGGGACTAGCGGGAGCCAGCAAGAGACCCAGTACTTC. The chain uses TRBV4-1 and TRBJ2-5, with 14 bases lining up with TRBD2. The germline CDR1 and CDR2 sequences are MGHRA and YSYEKL. CDR3 size: 17 residues. J lost 2 bases, V lost 4 bases, and 6 bases had no gene match.

This clonotype was counted a few times. CDR3: CSSSGGEGERYEQYF. The CDR3 region has the DNA TGCAGCTCCTCCGGGGGGGAAGGGGAGCGCTACGAGCAGTACTTC. The chain links TRBV29-1 to TRBJ2-7, with TRBD2 identical over 8 bases. CDR1 SQVTM and CDR2 ANQGSEA come from the germline V gene. V shed 8 bases and J 3 bases; nucleotides not matched to a gene: 15. CDR3 length: 15 amino acids.

There are many counts of this clonotype. This chain uses TRBV28 with TRBJ2-5; D call uncertain. Germline V gene lookup returns CDR1 MDHEN and CDR2 SYDVKM. The V end was cut by 5 bases, the J end by 3 bases, with 13 bases between. This CDR3 has 14 amino acids. The CDR3 DNA follows: TGTGCCAGCAGTCCCAATCCCTCCAAAGAGACCCAGTACTTC. As protein: CASSPNPSKETQYF.

This clonotype occurred a few times. V and J are TRBV30 and TRBJ2-1; TRBD2 agrees at 10 bases. The CDR3 loop spans 17 amino acids. V lost 3 bases and J lost 0; bases outside the gene matches: 8. Germline V CDR1 and CDR2: GTSNPN, SVGIG (reference sequence). In DNA form, the CDR3 reads TGTGCCTGGAGCGGGGGGACTAGCGTAAGCTCCTACAATGAGCAGTTCTTC. Protein: CAWSGGTSVSSYNEQFF.

This clonotype has a handful of counts. The V call is TRBV29-1, the J call TRBJ1-6; 7 nucleotides line up with TRBD1. The J segment lost 5 bases and the V segment lost 8 bases, leaving 12 bases of the junction unmatched. CDR1 and CDR2 from the germline V gene are SQVTM and ANQGSEA. The CDR3 has 15 residues. The CDR3 DNA reads TGCAGCTTAAACCAAACCGGGACAGATAATTCACCCCTCCACTTT. Its protein is CSLNQTGTDNSPLHF.

This clonotype was picked up many times. The chain joins TRBV6-1 to TRBJ1-1, with 7 nucleotides matching TRBD1. The CDR3 has 14 amino acids. Germline V gene data show CDR1 as MNHNS and CDR2 as SASEGT. V shed 5 bases and J 1 base; nucleotides not matched to a gene: 4. In nucleotides, the CDR3 is TGTGCCAGCAGTATACGACAGGGGAACACTGAAGCTTTCTTT. Translated: CASSIRQGNTEAFF.

This clonotype was observed at least ten times. The chain carries TRBV20-1 and TRBJ2-7; D might be TRBD2 (5 bases). V dropped 3 bases and J dropped 7 bases, with 16 bases sitting between them. The germline gives CDR1 DFQATT, CDR2 SNEGSKA (reference sequence). The CDR3 has 13 amino acids. The CDR3 loop is CSASASGMGEQYF. The DNA for the CDR3 is TGCAGTGCTAGTGCGAGCGGAATGGGGGAGCAGTACTTC.

Concerning this clonotype: A much more abundant neighbour one base away suggests this may be a read error. The CDR3 DNA is TGTGCCAGCAGCCCGCTGCTCAGGACAGGCTCCTACAATGAGCAGTTCTTC. It translates to CASSPLLRTGSYNEQFF. The chain has TRBV11-2 and TRBJ2-1, with 7 nucleotides matching TRBD1. After removal of 5 bases from V and 0 bases from J, the junction contained 10 bases not matched to a gene. CDR1 is SGHAT, CDR2 FQNNGV, per germline. CDR3 length: 17 residues.

The CDR3 coding sequence is TGCGCCAGCAGCGGGACAGGGGGAGCCTACGAGCAGTACTTC. Translating gives CASSGTGGAYEQYF. The rearrangement joins TRBV5-1 to TRBJ2-7; TRBD1 matches at 11 bases. This CDR3 is 14 amino acids long. The V gene's germline CDR1 is SGHRS and CDR2 YFSETQ. V lost 4 bases to trimming and J lost 2 bases; unmatched junction nucleotides: 2.

V and J are TRBV27 and TRBJ2-7; either TRBD1 or TRBD2 may fit D (5 bases each). With 5 bases removed from V and 2 bases from J, the gap between germline ends came to 13 bases. The CDR3 runs 14 residues. CDR1 is MNHEY, CDR2 SMNVEV, per germline (reference sequence). CDR3 amino acids: CASSGAEDAYEQYF. The CDR3 nucleotides are TGTGCCAGCAGTGGGGCGGAGGACGCCTACGAGCAGTACTTC.

This clonotype was counted at least ten times. CDR3 amino acids: CASSFAIGGSPYGNEQFF. The CDR3 DNA sequence: TGTGCCAGCAGCTTCGCAATTGGCGGGAGCCCTTATGGAAATGAGCAGTTCTTC. V is TRBV7-9 and J is TRBJ2-1; TRBD2 matches 7 bases. Trimming cost V 3 bases and J 7 bases; bases outside gene matches: 18. Germline loops: CDR1 SEHNR, CDR2 FQNEAQ (reference sequence). The CDR3 covers 18 residues. Variable domain in full (rest from reference TRBV7-9 and TRBJ2-1): DTGVSQNPRHKITKRGQNVTFRCDPISEHNRLYWYRQTLGQGPEFLTYFQNEAQLEKSRLLSDRFSAERPKGSFSTLEIQRTEQGDSAMYLCASSFAIGGSPYGNEQFFGPGTRLTVL.

The genes are TRBV15 and TRBJ2-5, with D possibly matching TRBD2 (5 bases). V lost 0 bases to trimming and J lost 3 bases, with 8 bases between them. Germline values: CDR1 LNHNV, CDR2 YYDKDF (reference sequence). The CDR3 runs to 14 residues. The CDR3 DNA is TGTGCCACCAGCAGAGATCGGGGTGAAGAGACCCAGTACTTC. This translates into CATSRDRGEETQYF.